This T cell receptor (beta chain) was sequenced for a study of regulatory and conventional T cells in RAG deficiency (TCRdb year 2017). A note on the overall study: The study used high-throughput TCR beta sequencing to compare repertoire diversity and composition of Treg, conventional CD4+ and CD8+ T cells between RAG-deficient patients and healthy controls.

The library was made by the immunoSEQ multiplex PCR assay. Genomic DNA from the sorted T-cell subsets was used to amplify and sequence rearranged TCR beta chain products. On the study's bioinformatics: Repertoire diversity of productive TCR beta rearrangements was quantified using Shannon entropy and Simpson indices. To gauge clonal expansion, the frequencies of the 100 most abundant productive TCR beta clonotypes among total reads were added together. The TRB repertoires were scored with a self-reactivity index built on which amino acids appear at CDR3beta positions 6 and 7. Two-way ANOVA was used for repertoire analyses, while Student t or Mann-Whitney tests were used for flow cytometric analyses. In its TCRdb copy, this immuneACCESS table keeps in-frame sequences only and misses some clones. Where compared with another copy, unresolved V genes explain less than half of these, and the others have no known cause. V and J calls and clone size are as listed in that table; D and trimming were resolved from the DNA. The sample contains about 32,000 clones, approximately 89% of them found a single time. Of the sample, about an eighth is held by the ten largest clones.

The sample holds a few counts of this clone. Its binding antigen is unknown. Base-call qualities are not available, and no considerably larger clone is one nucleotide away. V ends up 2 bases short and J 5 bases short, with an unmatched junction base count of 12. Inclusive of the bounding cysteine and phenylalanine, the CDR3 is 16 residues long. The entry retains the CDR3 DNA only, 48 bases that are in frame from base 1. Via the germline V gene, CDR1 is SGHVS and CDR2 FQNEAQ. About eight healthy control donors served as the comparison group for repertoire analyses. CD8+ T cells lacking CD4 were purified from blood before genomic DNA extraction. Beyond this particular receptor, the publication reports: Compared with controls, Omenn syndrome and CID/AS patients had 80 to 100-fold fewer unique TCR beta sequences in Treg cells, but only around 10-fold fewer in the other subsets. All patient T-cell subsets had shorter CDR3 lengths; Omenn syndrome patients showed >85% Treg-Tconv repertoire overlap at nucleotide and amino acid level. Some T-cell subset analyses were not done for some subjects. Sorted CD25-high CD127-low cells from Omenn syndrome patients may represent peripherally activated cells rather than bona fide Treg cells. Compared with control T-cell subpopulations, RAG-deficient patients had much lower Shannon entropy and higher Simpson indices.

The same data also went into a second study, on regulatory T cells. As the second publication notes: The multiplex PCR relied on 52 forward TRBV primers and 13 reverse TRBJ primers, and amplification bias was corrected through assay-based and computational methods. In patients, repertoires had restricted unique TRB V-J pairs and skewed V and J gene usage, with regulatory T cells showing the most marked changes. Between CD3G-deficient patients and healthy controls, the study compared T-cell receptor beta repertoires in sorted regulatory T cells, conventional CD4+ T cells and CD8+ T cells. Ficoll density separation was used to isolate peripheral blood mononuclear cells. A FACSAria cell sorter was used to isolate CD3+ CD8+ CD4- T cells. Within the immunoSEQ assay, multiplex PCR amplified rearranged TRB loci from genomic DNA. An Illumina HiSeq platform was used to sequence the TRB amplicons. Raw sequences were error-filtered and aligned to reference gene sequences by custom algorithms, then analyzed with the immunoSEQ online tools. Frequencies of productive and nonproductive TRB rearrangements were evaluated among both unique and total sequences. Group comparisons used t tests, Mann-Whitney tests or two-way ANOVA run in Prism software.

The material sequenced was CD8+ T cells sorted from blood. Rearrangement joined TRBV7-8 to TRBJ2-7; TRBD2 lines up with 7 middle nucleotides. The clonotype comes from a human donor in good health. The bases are TGTGCCAGCAGCTTATGGGCGGGGAGGGAGATCGACGAGCAGTACTTC. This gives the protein CASSLWAGREIDEQYF.